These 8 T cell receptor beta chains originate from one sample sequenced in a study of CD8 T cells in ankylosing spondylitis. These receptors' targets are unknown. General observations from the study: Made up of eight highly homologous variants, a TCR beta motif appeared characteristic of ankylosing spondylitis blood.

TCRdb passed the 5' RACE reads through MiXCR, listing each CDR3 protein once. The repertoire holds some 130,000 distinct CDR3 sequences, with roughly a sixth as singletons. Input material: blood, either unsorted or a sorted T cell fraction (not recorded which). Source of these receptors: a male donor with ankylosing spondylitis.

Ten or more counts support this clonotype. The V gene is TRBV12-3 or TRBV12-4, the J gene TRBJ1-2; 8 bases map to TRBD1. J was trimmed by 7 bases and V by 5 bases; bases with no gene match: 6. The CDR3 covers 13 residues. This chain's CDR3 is CASSTGTGFGYTF. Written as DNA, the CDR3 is TGTGCCAGCAGTACAGGGACAGGTTTTGGCTACACCTTC.

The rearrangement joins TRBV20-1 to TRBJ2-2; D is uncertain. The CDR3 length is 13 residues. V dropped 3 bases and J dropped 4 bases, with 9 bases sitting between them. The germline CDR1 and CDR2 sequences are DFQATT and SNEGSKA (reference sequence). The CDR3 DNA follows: TGCAGTGCTAGTTCGCTATCCACCGGGGAGCTGTTTTTT. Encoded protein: CSASSLSTGELFF.

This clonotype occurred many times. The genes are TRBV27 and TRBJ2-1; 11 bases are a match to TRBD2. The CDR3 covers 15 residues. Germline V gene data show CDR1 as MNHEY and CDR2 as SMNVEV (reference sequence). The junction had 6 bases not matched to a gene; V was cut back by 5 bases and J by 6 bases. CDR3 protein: CASSPGTSGSNEQFF. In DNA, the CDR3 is TGTGCCAGCAGTCCCGGGACTAGCGGTTCCAATGAGCAGTTCTTC.

The chain's CDR3 is CASSSGGIQYF. The DNA of the CDR3 is TGTGCCAGCAGTTCAGGGGGCATTCAGTACTTC. The chain has TRBV27 and TRBJ2-4, with 7 bases fitting TRBD1. The CDR3 sequence is 11 residues long. Germline trimming cut 4 bases from V and 9 bases from J; bases unmatched to any gene: 0. Germline V lookup: CDR1 MNHEY, CDR2 SMNVEV (reference sequence).

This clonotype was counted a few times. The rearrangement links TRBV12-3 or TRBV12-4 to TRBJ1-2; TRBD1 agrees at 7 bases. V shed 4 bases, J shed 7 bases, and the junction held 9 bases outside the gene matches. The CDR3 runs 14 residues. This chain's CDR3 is CASSWTLDRAGYTF. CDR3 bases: TGTGCCAGCAGTTGGACTTTAGACAGGGCTGGCTACACCTTC.

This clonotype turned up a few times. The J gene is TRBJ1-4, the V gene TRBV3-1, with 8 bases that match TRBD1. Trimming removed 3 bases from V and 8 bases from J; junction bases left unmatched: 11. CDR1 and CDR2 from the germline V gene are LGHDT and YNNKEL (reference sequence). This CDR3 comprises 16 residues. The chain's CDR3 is CASSHGTGKGDEKLFF. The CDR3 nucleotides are TGTGCCAGCAGCCACGGGACAGGCAAGGGTGACGAAAAACTGTTTTTT.

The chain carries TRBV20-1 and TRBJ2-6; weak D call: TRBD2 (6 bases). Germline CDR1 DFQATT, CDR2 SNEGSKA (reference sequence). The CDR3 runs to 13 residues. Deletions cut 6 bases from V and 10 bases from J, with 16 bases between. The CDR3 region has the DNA TGCAGTGCCCCTCGGGAGAACTTTAACGTCCTGACTTTC. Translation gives CSAPRENFNVLTF.

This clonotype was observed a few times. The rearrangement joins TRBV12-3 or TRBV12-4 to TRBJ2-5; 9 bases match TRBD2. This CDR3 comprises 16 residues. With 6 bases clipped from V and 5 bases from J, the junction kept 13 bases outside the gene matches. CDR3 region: CASSPIAGVWKETQYF. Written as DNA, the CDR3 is TGTGCCAGCAGCCCTATAGCGGGAGTTTGGAAGGAGACCCAGTACTTC.